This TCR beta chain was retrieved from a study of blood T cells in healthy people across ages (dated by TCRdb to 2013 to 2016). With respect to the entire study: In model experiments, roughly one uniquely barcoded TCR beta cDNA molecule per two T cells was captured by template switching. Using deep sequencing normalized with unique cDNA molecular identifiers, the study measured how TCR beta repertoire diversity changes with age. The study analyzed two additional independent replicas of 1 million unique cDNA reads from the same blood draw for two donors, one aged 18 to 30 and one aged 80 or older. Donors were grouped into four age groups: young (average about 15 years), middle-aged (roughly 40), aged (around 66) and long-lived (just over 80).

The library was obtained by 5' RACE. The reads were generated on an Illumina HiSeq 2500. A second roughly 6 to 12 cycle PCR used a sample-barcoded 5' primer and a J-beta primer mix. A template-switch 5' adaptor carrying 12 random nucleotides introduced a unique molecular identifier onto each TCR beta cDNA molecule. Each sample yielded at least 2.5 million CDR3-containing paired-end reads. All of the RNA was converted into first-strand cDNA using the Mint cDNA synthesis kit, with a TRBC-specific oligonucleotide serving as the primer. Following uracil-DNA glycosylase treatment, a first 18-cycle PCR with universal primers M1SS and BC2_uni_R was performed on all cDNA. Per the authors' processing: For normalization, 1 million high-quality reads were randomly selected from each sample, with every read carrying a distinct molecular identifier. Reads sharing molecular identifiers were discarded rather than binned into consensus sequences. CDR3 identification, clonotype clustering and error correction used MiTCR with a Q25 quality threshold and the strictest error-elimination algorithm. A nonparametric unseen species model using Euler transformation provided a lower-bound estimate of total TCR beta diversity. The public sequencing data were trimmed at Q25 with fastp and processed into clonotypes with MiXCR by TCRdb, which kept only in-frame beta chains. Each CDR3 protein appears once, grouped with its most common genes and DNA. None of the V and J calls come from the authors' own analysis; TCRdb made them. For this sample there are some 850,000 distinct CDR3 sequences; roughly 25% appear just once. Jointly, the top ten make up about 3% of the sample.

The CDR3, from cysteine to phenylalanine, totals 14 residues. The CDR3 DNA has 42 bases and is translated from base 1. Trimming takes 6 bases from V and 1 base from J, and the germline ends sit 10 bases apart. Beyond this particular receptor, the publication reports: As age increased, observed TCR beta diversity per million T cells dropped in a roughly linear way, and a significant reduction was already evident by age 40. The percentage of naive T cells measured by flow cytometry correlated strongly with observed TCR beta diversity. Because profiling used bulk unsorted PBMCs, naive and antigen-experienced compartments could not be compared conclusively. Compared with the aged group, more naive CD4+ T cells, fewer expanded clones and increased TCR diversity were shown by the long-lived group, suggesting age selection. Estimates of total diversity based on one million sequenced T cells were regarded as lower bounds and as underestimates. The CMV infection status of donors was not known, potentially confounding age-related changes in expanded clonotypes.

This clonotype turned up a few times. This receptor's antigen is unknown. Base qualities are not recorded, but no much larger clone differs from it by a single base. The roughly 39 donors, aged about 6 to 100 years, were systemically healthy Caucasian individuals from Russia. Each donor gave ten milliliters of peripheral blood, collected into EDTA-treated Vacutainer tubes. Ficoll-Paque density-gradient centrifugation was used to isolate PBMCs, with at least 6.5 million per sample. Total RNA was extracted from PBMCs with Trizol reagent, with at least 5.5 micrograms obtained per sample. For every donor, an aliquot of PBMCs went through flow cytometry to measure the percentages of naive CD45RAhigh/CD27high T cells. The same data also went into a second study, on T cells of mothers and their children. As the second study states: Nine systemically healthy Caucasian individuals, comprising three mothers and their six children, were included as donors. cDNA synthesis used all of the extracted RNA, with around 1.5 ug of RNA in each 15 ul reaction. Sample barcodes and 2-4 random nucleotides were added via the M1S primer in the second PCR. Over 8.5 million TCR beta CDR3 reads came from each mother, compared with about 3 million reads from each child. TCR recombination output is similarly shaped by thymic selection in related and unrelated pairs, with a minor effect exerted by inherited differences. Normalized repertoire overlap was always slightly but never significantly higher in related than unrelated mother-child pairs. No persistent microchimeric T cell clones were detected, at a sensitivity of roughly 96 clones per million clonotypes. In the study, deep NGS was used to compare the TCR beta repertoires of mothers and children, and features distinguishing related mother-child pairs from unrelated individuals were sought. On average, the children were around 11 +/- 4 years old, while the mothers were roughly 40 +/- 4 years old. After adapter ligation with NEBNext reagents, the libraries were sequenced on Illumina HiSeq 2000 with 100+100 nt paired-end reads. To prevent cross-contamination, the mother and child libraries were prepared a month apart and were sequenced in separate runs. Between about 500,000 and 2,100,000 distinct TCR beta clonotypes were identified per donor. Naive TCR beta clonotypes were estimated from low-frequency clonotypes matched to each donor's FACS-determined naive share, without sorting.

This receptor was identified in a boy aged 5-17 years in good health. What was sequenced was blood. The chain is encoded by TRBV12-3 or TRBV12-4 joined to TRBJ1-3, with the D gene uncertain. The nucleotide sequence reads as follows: TGTGCCAGCAGCCTGACCGATTCTGGAAACACCATATATTTT. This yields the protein CASSLTDSGNTIYF.